Each of the 22 T cell receptor beta chains below was sequenced from the same sample in a study of blood T cell repertoires in COVID-19. TCRdb keeps only in-frame clones here, not all; method: immunoSEQ multiplex PCR. The table shows 310,000 or so clones, with about 89% occurring only once. The sample consisted of peripheral blood. The receptors here all came from a young man who had recovered from COVID-19.

The DNA of the CDR3 is TGCGCCAGCAGCACGTACACCACAGGGGACAATGAGCAGTTCTTC. It translates to CASSTYTTGDNEQFF. This chain links TRBV5-1 with TRBJ2-1; 7 bases map to TRBD1. The CDR3 length is 15 residues. Trimming removed 4 bases from V and 5 bases from J; junction bases left unmatched: 9. CDR1 SGHRS and CDR2 YFSETQ come from the germline V gene.

This rearrangement joins TRBV9 to TRBJ1-2, with 7 positions matching TRBD1. Germline-derived CDR1 and CDR2 are SGDLS and YYNGEE. After removal of 4 bases from V and 4 bases from J, the junction contained 7 bases not matched to a gene. The CDR3 spans 14 residues. The CDR3 region is CASSPKQGSYGYTF. The CDR3 region has the DNA TGTGCCAGCAGCCCAAAACAGGGGAGCTATGGCTACACCTTC.

This chain's CDR3 is CASSRSETDTQYF. CDR3 in DNA: TGCGCCAGCAGCCGGAGCGAAACAGATACGCAGTATTTT. The chain carries TRBV4-1 and TRBJ2-3; D unclear. CDR3 length: 13 amino acids. The ends were cut back, 4 bases at V and 3 bases at J, with 8 bases in the middle. Germline CDR1 is MGHRA and CDR2 is YSYEKL.

The V call is TRBV10-1, the J call TRBJ2-7; D is possibly TRBD1 (7 bases). Germline CDR1 is WNHNN and CDR2 is SYGVQD (reference sequence). The CDR3 sequence is 15 residues long. Between the trimmed V and J ends, which lost 2 bases and 3 bases, there was a span of 14 bases. CDR3 loop: CASSEGGGDLYEQYF. CDR3 DNA sequence: TGCGCCAGCAGTGAGGGAGGGGGCGACCTCTACGAGCAGTACTTC.

The chain carries TRBV14 and TRBJ2-5; 9 nucleotides align to TRBD2. CDR1 and CDR2 from the germline V gene are SGHDN and FVKESK. V trimming: 1 base; J trimming: 1 base; junction bases outside the gene matches: 4. The CDR3 is 16 amino acids. As DNA, the CDR3 is TGTGCCAGCAGCCAAGGGTTTAGCGGGGGCCAAGAGACCCAGTACTTC. Translated, it gives CASSQGFSGGQETQYF.

The chain is built from TRBV10-3 and TRBJ2-2; TRBD2 matches at 10 bases. V lost 8 bases to trimming and J lost 2 bases; unmatched junction nucleotides: 8. The CDR3 has 16 amino acids. Germline assignment: CDR1 ENHRY and CDR2 SYGVKD. The CDR3 reads CAIGASGGTNTGELFF. The CDR3 nucleotides are TGTGCCATCGGGGCTAGCGGGGGCACTAACACCGGGGAGCTGTTTTTT.

In its sample, this clone was seen a few times. The V and J genes are TRBV7-3 and TRBJ2-1; 8 bases match TRBD1. V shed 1 base and J 8 bases; nucleotides not matched to a gene: 13. Germline lookup yields CDR1 SGHTA and CDR2 FQGTGA. There are 17 residues in the CDR3. Here the CDR3 DNA reads TGTGCCAGCAGCTTAAGATATCGGACAGGGAGTTCGGATGAGCAGTTCTTC. As protein: CASSLRYRTGSSDEQFF. Drawing the rest from reference TRBV7-3 and TRBJ2-1, the complete variable domain is GAGVSQTPSNKVTEKGKYVELRCDPISGHTALYWYRQSLGQGPEFLIYFQGTGAADDSGLPNDRFFAVRPEGSVSTLKIQRTERGDSAVYLCASSLRYRTGSSDEQFFGPGTRLTVL.

V usage is TRBV15 and J usage is TRBJ2-5, with 10 nucleotides matching TRBD1. The ends lost 1 base at V and 3 bases at J; junction bases unmatched: 5. This CDR3 region has 16 residues. From germline, CDR1 is LNHNV and CDR2 YYDKDF (reference sequence). The CDR3 here is CATSRATGTGEETQYF. The CDR3 DNA follows: TGTGCCACCAGCAGAGCCACCGGGACAGGGGAAGAGACCCAGTACTTC.

This chain uses TRBV6-4 with TRBJ1-2; no reliable D call. This CDR3 region has 14 residues. From germline, CDR1 is MRHNA and CDR2 SNTAGT. The V and J ends lost 0 bases and 7 bases respectively, with 12 bases between them. CDR3 sequence: CASSDSESFGGYTF. Written as DNA, the CDR3 is TGTGCCAGCAGTGACTCAGAGAGTTTTGGTGGCTACACCTTC.

The chain links TRBV29-1 to TRBJ1-1; D perhaps matches TRBD1 (6 bases). CDR1 SQVTM and CDR2 ANQGSEA come from the germline V gene. The V end was cut by 6 bases, the J end by 1 base, with 12 bases between. The CDR3 consists of 13 residues. This CDR3 is CSVSRTENTEAFF. CDR3 DNA: TGCAGCGTATCCAGGACAGAGAACACTGAAGCTTTCTTT.

The chain couples TRBV18 to TRBJ2-7, with a weak D call TRBD2 (6 bases). The CDR3 contains 13 residues. Germline V gene data show CDR1 as KGHSH and CDR2 as LQKENI. Between the trimmed V and J ends, which lost 2 bases and 4 bases, there was a span of 9 bases. The CDR3 spells CASSPAGRYEQYF. DNA for the CDR3: TGTGCCAGCTCACCAGCAGGGAGGTACGAGCAGTACTTC.

The chain recombines TRBV7-2 with TRBJ2-7, with D uncertain. The V gene's germline CDR1 is SGHTA and CDR2 FQGNSA. CDR3 length equals 13 residues. V was pared by 4 bases and J by 6 bases, with 13 bases between. The CDR3 sequence: CASSSGGYGEQYF. The CDR3 bases are TGTGCCAGCAGCTCGGGTGGGTACGGCGAGCAGTACTTC.

The CDR3, as DNA: TGTGCCAGCCGTCGGGAGTTGTACTACGAGCAGTACTTC. It yields the protein CASRRELYYEQYF. The chain recombines TRBV6-6 with TRBJ2-7, with D maybe TRBD2 (6 bases). Germline CDR1 is MNHNY and CDR2 is SVGAGI (reference sequence). V was pared by 8 bases and J by 3 bases, with 14 bases between. The CDR3 totals 13 residues.

Concerning this clone: Other nucleotide sequences in the sample specify the same CDR3. This chain connects TRBV6-2 or TRBV6-3 to TRBJ1-4, with TRBD1 matching over 11 bases. V shed 6 bases, J shed 4 bases, and the junction held 4 bases outside the gene matches. The germline gives CDR1 MNHEY, CDR2 SVGEGT. CDR3 length equals 15 residues. The DNA for the CDR3 is TGTGCCAGCAGCCGCGGGACAGGGGGTAATGAAAAACTGTTTTTT. As protein: CASSRGTGGNEKLFF.

The chain couples TRBV4-2 to TRBJ2-7; 7 nucleotides agree with TRBD2. The V segment lost 2 bases and the J segment 3 bases; nucleotides outside the gene matches: 7. The CDR3 length is 15 residues. Looked up from germline, CDR1 is LGHNA and CDR2 is YNFKEQ. CDR3 coding DNA: TGTGCCAGCAGCCAAAGCGGGGTCTTGGACTACGAGCAGTACTTC. It yields the protein CASSQSGVLDYEQYF.

V gene TRBV12-3 or TRBV12-4 combines with J gene TRBJ2-7; D gene ambiguous. This CDR3 region has 13 residues. V lost 2 bases, J lost 2 bases, and 7 bases lay in between. The CDR3 bases are TGTGCCAGCAGTTTAACAGCTGCCTACGAGCAGTACTTC. Translating gives CASSLTAAYEQYF.

This chain connects TRBV6-5 to TRBJ2-7, with TRBD2 matching 7 bases. Unmatched junction bases numbered 5, after V lost 6 bases and J lost 3 bases. Germline V gene lookup returns CDR1 MNHEY and CDR2 SVGAGI. The CDR3 totals 13 residues. The CDR3 sequence: CASRRLAVYEQYF. Written as DNA, the CDR3 is TGTGCCAGCAGGAGGCTAGCGGTCTACGAGCAGTACTTC.

V usage is TRBV9 and J usage is TRBJ1-1, with a weak D call TRBD1 (5 bases). The CDR3 loop spans 14 amino acids. CDR1 SGDLS and CDR2 YYNGEE come from the germline V gene. Trimming pared 3 bases from V and 7 bases from J, leaving 16 bases between. The CDR3 sequence: CASSAHTLGGEAFF. The CDR3 coding sequence is TGTGCCAGCAGCGCCCACACTCTGGGGGGTGAAGCTTTCTTT.

The gene calls are TRBV9 and TRBJ1-1; no clear D. CDR3 length: 14 amino acids. The V end was cut by 3 bases, the J end by 1 base, with 10 bases between. Germline V CDR1 and CDR2: SGDLS, YYNGEE. The CDR3 coding sequence is TGTGCCAGCAGCGGCGACGGGGAGAACACTGAAGCTTTCTTT. Translating gives CASSGDGENTEAFF.

This chain joins TRBV9 and TRBJ1-4; D remains ambiguous. Per germline, CDR1 SGDLS and CDR2 YYNGEE. The CDR3 runs to 10 residues. Trimming stripped 6 bases from V and 17 bases from J, with 14 bases between. CDR3 sequence reads: CASTTPVSFF. CDR3 coding DNA: TGTGCCAGCACAACCCCGGTGAGTTTTTTT.

The V gene is TRBV5-1, the J gene TRBJ2-1, with a possible D match to TRBD2 (5 bases). V shed 4 bases and J shed 10 bases, with 9 bases lying between them. Germline V gives CDR1 SGHRS, CDR2 YFSETQ. The CDR3 is 11 amino acids. As DNA, the CDR3 is TGCGCCAGCAGCGGACTGGAAGAGCAGTTCTTC. This gives the protein CASSGLEEQFF.

This clone was observed once. The chain uses TRBV3-1 (or the pseudogene TRBV3-2) and TRBJ1-1; no definite D call. Germline V CDR1 and CDR2: LGHDT, YNNKEL (reference sequence). This CDR3 is built from 12 residues. Deletions cut 0 bases from V and 6 bases from J, with 5 bases between. The CDR3 loop is CASSQDLAEAFF. CDR3 DNA: TGTGCCAGCAGCCAAGATCTCGCTGAAGCTTTCTTT.